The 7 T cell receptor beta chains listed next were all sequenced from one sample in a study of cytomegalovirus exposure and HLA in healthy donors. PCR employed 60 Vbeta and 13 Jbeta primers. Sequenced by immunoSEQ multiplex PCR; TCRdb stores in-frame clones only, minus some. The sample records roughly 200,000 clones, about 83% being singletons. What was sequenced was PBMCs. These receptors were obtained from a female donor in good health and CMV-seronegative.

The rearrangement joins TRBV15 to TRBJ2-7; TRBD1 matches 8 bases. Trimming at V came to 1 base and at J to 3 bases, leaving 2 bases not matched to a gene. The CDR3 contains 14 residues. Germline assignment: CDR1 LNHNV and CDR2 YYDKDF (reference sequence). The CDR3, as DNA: TGTGCCACCAGCAGAGGACAGGGGTTCTACGAGCAGTACTTC. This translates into CATSRGQGFYEQYF.

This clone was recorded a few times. The CDR3 protein is CASSSGLLSGNTIYF. In nucleotides, the CDR3 is TGTGCCAGCAGCTCTGGACTGCTCTCTGGAAACACCATATATTTT. The chain joins TRBV11-2 to TRBJ1-3; D unresolved. CDR1 SGHAT and CDR2 FQNNGV come from the germline V gene. The CDR3 consists of 15 residues. V was clipped by 4 bases and J by 0 bases, with 10 bases between them.

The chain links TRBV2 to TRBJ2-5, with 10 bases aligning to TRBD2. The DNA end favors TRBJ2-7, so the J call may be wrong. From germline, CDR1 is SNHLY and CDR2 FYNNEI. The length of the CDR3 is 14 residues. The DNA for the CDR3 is TGTGCCAGCAGTAACCAGCGGGGGGGCCTCGAGCAGTACTTC. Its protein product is CASSNQRGGLEQYF.

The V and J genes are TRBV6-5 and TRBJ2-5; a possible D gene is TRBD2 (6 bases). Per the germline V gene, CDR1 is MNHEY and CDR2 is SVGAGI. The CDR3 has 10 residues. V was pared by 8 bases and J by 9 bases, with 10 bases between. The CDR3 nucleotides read TGTGCCAGCGGGGAGGAGGCCCAGTACTTC. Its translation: CASGEEAQYF.

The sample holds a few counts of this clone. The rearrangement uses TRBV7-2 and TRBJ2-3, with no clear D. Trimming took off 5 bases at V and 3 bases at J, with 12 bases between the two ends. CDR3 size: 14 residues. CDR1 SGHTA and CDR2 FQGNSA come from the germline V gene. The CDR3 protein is CASSPVPRTDTQYF. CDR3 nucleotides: TGTGCCAGCAGCCCAGTGCCCAGGACAGATACGCAGTATTTT.

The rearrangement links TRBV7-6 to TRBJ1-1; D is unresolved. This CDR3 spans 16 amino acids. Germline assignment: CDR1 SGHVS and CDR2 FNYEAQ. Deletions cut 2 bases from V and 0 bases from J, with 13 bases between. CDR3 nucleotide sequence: TGTGCCAGCAGCTTAATCCCGGGAGCGATGAACACTGAAGCTTTCTTT. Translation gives CASSLIPGAMNTEAFF.

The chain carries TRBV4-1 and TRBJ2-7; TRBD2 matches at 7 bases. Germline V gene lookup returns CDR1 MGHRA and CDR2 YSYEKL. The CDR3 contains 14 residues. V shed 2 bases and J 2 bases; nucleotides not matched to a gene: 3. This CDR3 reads CASSQFAGAYEQYF. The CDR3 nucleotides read TGCGCCAGCAGCCAATTCGCGGGAGCCTACGAGCAGTACTTC.